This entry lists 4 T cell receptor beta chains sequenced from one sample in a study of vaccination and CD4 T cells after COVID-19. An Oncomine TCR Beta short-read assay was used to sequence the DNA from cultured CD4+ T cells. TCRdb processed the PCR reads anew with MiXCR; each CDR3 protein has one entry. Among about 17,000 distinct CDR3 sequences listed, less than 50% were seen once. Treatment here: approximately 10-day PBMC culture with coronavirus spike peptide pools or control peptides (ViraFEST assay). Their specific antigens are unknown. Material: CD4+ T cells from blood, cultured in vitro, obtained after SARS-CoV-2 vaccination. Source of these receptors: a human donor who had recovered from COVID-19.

Here the CDR3 reads CASSILSSNQPQHF. CDR3 sequence (DNA): TGTGCCAGTAGTATATTATCGAGCAATCAGCCCCAGCATTTT. This chain links TRBV19 with TRBJ1-5; the D is unclear. Trimming stripped 2 bases from V and 1 base from J, with 6 bases between. Germline lookup yields CDR1 LNHDA and CDR2 SQIVND (reference sequence). The CDR3 spans 14 residues. The variable domain in full, completed from reference TRBV19 and TRBJ1-5, reads DGGITQSPKYLFRKEGQNVTLSCEQNLNHDAMYWYRQDPGQGLRLIYYSQIVNDFQKGDIAEGYSVSREKKESFPLTVTSAQKNPTAFYLCASSILSSNQPQHFGDGTRLSIL.

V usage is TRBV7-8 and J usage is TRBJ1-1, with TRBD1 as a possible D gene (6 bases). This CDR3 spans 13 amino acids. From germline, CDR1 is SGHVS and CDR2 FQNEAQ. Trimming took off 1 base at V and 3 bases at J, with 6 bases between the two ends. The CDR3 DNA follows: TGTGCCAGCAGCTTAGACAGGGACACTGAAGCTTTCTTT. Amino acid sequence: CASSLDRDTEAFF.

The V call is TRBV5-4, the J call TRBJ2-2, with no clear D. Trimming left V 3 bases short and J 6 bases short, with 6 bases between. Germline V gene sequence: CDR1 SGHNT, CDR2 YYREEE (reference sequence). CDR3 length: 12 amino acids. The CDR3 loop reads CASSSNAGELFF. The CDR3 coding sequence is TGTGCCAGCAGCTCTAACGCCGGGGAGCTGTTTTTT.

Written as DNA, the CDR3 is TGTGCCAGCAGCTTACACAGGGACACAGATACGCAGTATTTT. Protein: CASSLHRDTDTQYF. This chain uses TRBV7-2 with TRBJ2-3; the D gene is possibly TRBD1 (6 bases). Germline-derived CDR1 and CDR2 are SGHTA and FQGNSA. V shed 2 bases and J shed 2 bases, with 8 bases lying between them. This CDR3 comprises 14 residues. Based on the CDR3 plus reference TRBV7-2 and TRBJ2-3, the full variable domain is GAGVSQSPSNKVTEKGKDVELRCDPISGHTALYWYRQSLGQGLEFLIYFQGNSAPDKSGLPSDRFSAERTGGSVSTLTIQRTQQEDSAVYLCASSLHRDTDTQYFGPGTRLTVL.